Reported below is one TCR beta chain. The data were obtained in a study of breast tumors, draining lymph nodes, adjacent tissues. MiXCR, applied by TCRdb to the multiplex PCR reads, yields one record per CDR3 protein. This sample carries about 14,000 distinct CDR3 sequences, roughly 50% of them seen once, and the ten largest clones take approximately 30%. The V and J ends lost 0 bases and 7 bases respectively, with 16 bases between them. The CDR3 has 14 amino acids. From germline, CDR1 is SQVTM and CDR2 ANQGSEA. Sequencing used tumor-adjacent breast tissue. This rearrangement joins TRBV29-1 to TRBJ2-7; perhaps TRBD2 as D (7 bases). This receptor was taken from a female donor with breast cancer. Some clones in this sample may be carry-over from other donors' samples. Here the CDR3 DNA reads TGCAGCGTTGAAGAAGGGGGAGGGGGGGGGGAGCAGTACTTC. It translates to CSVEEGGGGGEQYF.